This TCR beta chain derives from a study of shared clonotypes between healthy human individuals. Across the whole study: Used for every donor were three CD4 naive, three CD4 memory, two CD8 naive and one CD8 memory plate. Study results and caveats: The study generally estimated greater richness for naive than memory subsets. Of the naive CD4 clonotypes, about 5% were shared across a handful of donors. Non-shared clonotypes had lower generation probabilities than those shared by all four donors.

Assay: immunoSEQ multiplex PCR; the TCRdb copy retains only in-frame clones and omits some. The repertoire holds 550,000 to 800,000 clones, with roughly 88% as singletons. As concerns this clone: Its antigen is currently unknown.

Trimming stripped 1 base from V and 5 bases from J, with 14 bases between. The CDR3 contains 15 residues. The germline gives CDR1 SEHNR, CDR2 FQNEAQ (reference sequence). The specimen was memory CD8+ T cells from PBMCs. Regarding subset: CD45RO+ cells pooled with CCR7-negative TemRA cells. This chain joins TRBV7-9 and TRBJ1-2; D is undetermined. This clonotype was obtained from a man aged 18 to 30 in good health. Some clones in this sample may be carry-over from other donors' samples. In DNA, the CDR3 is TGTGCCAGCAGCTTAGTTGAGGGCTACGAGTATGGCTACACCTTC. Translated: CASSLVEGYEYGYTF.